The 6 T cell receptor beta chains presented below share a single source sample, sequenced in a study of CD8+CD57+ T cells in acquired aplastic anemia. TCR beta VDJ and CDR3 were profiled, and genomic DNA was the template. TCRdb reanalysed the reads using MiXCR and keeps one entry per CDR3 protein. The data contain roughly 250,000 distinct CDR3 sequences, 40% to 50% of them singletons. Patients sequenced had flow cytometry evidence of CD8+CD57+ cell expansion. Sequenced: sorted CD4+, CD8+, or CD8+CD57+ T cells (not recorded which) from PBMCs. The source is a human donor with aplastic anemia.

This clonotype showed up many times. V usage is TRBV10-3 and J usage is TRBJ1-2; D is possibly TRBD1 (6 bases). CDR1 and CDR2 (germline): ENHRY, SYGVKD. The CDR3 contains 16 residues. Trimming took off 0 bases at V and 4 bases at J, with 15 bases between the two ends. In DNA, the CDR3 is TGTGCCATCAGTGAGTCGAGCATGACAGGAGGCTATGGCTACACCTTC. Protein product: CAISESSMTGGYGYTF.

V gene TRBV9 combines with J gene TRBJ1-1, with 9 bases that match TRBD1. The length of the CDR3 is 15 residues. Looked up from germline, CDR1 is SGDLS and CDR2 is YYNGEE. V lost 3 bases and J lost 3; bases outside the gene matches: 6. The CDR3 here is CASSARDREDTEAFF. CDR3 in DNA: TGTGCCAGCAGCGCCCGGGACAGGGAGGACACTGAAGCTTTCTTT.

This clonotype showed up just a few times. The chain couples TRBV30 to TRBJ1-4; 7 nucleotides line up with TRBD1. There are 15 residues in the CDR3. Germline CDR1 is GTSNPN and CDR2 is SVGIG (reference sequence). Trimming cost V 5 bases and J 7 bases; bases outside gene matches: 13. The CDR3 loop reads CAWLGLDRDSEKLFF. CDR3 nucleotide sequence: TGTGCCTGGCTGGGGTTAGACAGGGATTCTGAAAAACTGTTTTTT.

This clonotype was recorded at least ten times. The chain combines TRBV28 with TRBJ2-7; no definite D call. V lost 7 bases and J lost 5, with 12 bases in between. This CDR3 spans 12 amino acids. The germline V gene encodes CDR1 MDHEN and CDR2 SYDVKM. CDR3 region: CASKVGLDEQYF. In nucleotides, the CDR3 is TGTGCCAGCAAAGTGGGATTGGACGAGCAGTACTTC.

The gene calls are TRBV19 and TRBJ1-1, with D maybe TRBD1 (5 bases). The CDR3 covers 14 residues. In germline, CDR1 is LNHDA, CDR2 SQIVND (reference sequence). V lost 5 bases, J lost 4 bases, and 14 bases lay in between. The CDR3 region is CASSLLGEGTEAFF. The CDR3 nucleotides are TGTGCCAGTAGTCTTTTAGGGGAGGGCACTGAAGCTTTCTTT.

The chain recombines TRBV20-1 with TRBJ2-3; 11 nucleotides line up with TRBD2. After removal of 7 bases from V and 5 bases from J, the junction contained 11 bases not matched to a gene. The CDR3 runs 15 residues. The germline gives CDR1 DFQATT, CDR2 SNEGSKA (reference sequence). The CDR3 coding sequence is TGCAGTGTCTCCCCACTAGCGGGGGTGGTAGATACGCAGTATTTT. Protein product: CSVSPLAGVVDTQYF.